These T cell receptor beta chains were read from a single sample in a study of blood T cell repertoires in COVID-19. The repertoire was sequenced with immunoSEQ multiplex PCR; TCRdb's copy has only in-frame clones and lacks some. The table has around 68,000 clones, about 81% seen once. Material for sequencing was peripheral blood. These receptors were collected from a human donor in a cohort sampled during active COVID-19. Both conserved end residues are part of each CDR3. D genes are given only for firm matches. Clone size is not always given. Where it is, it says once, few, many or a class for expanded clones.

J gene | V gene | D gene | clone size | CDR3 DNA | CDR3 protein
TRBJ2-5 | TRBV18 | TRBD2 | - | TGTGCCAGCTCGCCGGGACTAGCGCCGTACCAAGAGACCCAGTACTTC | CASSPGLAPYQETQYF
TRBJ1-1 | TRBV3-1/TRBV3-2 | - | - | TGTGCCAGCAGCCATTTGGGGGCGATTTACACTGAAGCTTTCTTT | CASSHLGAIYTEAFF
TRBJ2-5 | TRBV27 | TRBD1 | - | TGTGCCAGCACCCCTTGGGGACAGGGCTTCCAAGAGACCCAGTACTTC | CASTPWGQGFQETQYF
TRBJ2-3 | TRBV18 | TRBD2 | - | TGTGCCAGCTCACCAACCGGGCGGGGGGGCACAGATACGCAGTATTTT | CASSPTGRGGTDTQYF
TRBJ1-2 | TRBV12-3/TRBV12-4 | - | - | TGTGCCAGCACGACAGTCCGTTCCTATGGCTACACCTTC | CASTTVRSYGYTF
TRBJ2-7 | TRBV11-2 | - | - | TGTGCCAGCAGCTTAGATGGGGCAGTCGGCGAGCAGTACTTC | CASSLDGAVGEQYF
TRBJ1-2 | TRBV7-9 | - | - | TGTGCCAGCAGCTTATCCCGAGATTCGGTAAACTACACCTTC | CASSLSRDSVNYTF
TRBJ1-1 | TRBV3-1/TRBV3-2 | TRBD1 | - | TGTGCCAGCAGCTTACGTACAGGGGGTTTAACGGAAGCTTTCTTT | CASSLRTGGLTEAFF
TRBJ1-5 | TRBV7-9 | TRBD1 | - | TGTGCCAGCAGCCTCACGCAGGGGGCCGAGGGCAATCAGCCCCAGCATTTT | CASSLTQGAEGNQPQHF
TRBJ2-1 | TRBV12-3/TRBV12-4 | - | - | TGTGCCAGCAGCTGGGGTGGAATGGCGGGCGCGTTCTTC | CASSWGGMAGAFF
TRBJ2-4 | TRBV3-1/TRBV3-2 | - | - | TGTGCCAGCAGCCAAGCCGGACAGAAAAGAAACATTCAGTACTTC | CASSQAGQKRNIQYF
TRBJ2-3 | TRBV29-1 | - | - | TGCAGCGTTGACGCGGACAACACAGATACGCAGTATTTT | CSVDADNTDTQYF
TRBJ1-2 | TRBV7-2 | TRBD1 | few | TGTGCCAGCAGCCGGAGGACAGGGGGTTTCAACTATGGCTACACCTTC | CASSRRTGGFNYGYTF
TRBJ2-1 | TRBV30 | TRBD2 | - | TGTGCCTGGAGTCTAGCGGTTGAGCAGTTCTTC | CAWSLAVEQFF
TRBJ2-2 | TRBV5-1 | TRBD1 | - | TGCGCCAGCAGCCCAGACAGGGCAAACACCGGGGAGCTGTTTTTT | CASSPDRANTGELFF
TRBJ2-1 | TRBV10-3 | - | - | TGTGCCATCAGTGGCACCCTCGGGATTGAGCAGTTCTTC | CAISGTLGIEQFF
TRBJ1-2 | TRBV14 | - | - | TGTGCCAGCAGCCACACAACAGGTGGAGATTATGGCTACACCTTC | CASSHTTGGDYGYTF
TRBJ2-3 | TRBV5-4 | TRBD2 | - | TGTGCCAGCAGCCCAGGACTAGTCGGTACAGATACGCAGTATTTT | CASSPGLVGTDTQYF
TRBJ1-4 | TRBV2 | TRBD1 | few | TGTGCCAGCAAAGGGACAGTTGAAAAACTGTTTTTT | CASKGTVEKLFF
TRBJ2-1 | TRBV18 | - | - | TGTGCCAGCTCACTCCGCGGTACAGGGACCTACAATGAGCAGTTCTTC | CASSLRGTGTYNEQFF
TRBJ1-2 | TRBV6-5 | TRBD1 | - | TGTGCCAGCAGTAGACAGGGGAACTATGGCTACACCTTC | CASSRQGNYGYTF
TRBJ2-2 | TRBV3-1/TRBV3-2 | - | - | TGTGCCAGCAGCCTACCAAGGACAGAAGCCACCGGGGAGCTGTTTTTT | CASSLPRTEATGELFF
TRBJ1-1 | TRBV27 | - | once | TGTGCCAGCAGTTTGACTGGACAAGCAAGGGAAGCTTTCTTT | CASSLTGQAREAFF
TRBJ2-2 | TRBV27 | - | - | TGTGCCAGCAGCCCCTGGCCGAACACCGGGGAGCTGTTTTTT | CASSPWPNTGELFF
TRBJ2-2 | TRBV2 | TRBD1 | once | TGTGCCAGCAGTGCACAACAGGGGGCCTTGACCGGGGAGCTGTTTTTT | CASSAQQGALTGELFF
TRBJ2-7 | TRBV11-3 | TRBD1 | - | TGTGCCAGCAGCTTGGGGCCCGAACAGGGGCTTCAGTACTTC | CASSLGPEQGLQYF
TRBJ2-4 | TRBV5-4 | TRBD1 | - | TGTGCCAGCAGCTTGCCTACAGGGGGCGGAGCCAAAAACATTCAGTACTTC | CASSLPTGGGAKNIQYF
TRBJ2-1 | TRBV27 | - | few | TGTGCCAGCCGAACAGGGAGAGGAGTGAATGAGCAGTTCTTC | CASRTGRGVNEQFF